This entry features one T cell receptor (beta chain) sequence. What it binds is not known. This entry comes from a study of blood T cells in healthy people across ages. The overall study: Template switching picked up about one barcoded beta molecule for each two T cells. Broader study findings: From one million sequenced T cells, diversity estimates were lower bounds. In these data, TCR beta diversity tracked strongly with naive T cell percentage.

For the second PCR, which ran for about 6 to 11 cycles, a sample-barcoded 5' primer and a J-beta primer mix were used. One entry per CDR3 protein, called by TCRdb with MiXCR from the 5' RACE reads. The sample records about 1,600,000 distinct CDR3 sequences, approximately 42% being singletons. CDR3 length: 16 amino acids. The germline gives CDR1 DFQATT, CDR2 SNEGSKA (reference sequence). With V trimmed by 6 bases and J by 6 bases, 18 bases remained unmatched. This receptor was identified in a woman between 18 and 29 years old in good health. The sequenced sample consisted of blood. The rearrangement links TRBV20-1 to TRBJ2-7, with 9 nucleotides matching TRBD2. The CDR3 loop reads CSATQKGGLAFSEQYF. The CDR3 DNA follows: TGCAGTGCCACCCAGAAAGGGGGACTAGCCTTTTCCGAGCAGTACTTC.